This entry lists 2 T cell receptor beta chains sequenced from one sample in a study of blood T cell repertoires in COVID-19. Repertoires were generated with immunoSEQ multiplex PCR, while TCRdb's copy carries only in-frame clones and drops some. The sample carries about 80,000 clones, 60% to 85% recorded once. The sample was peripheral blood. These receptors were taken from a human donor in a cohort sampled during active COVID-19.

V is TRBV6-5 and J is TRBJ1-1, with 8 bases fitting TRBD1. Losses at the gene ends were 6 bases for V and 1 base for J; bases not matched to a gene: 7. The CDR3 spans 15 residues. The germline CDR1 and CDR2 sequences are MNHEY and SVGAGI. CDR3 DNA: TGTGCCAGCAGCGCGACTGACAGGGGGAACACTGAAGCTTTCTTT. Amino acids: CASSATDRGNTEAFF.

The rearrangement links TRBV7-6 to TRBJ1-2, with a tentative D call TRBD1 (6 bases). CDR3 length: 14 residues. V lost 0 bases to trimming and J lost 6 bases, with 11 bases between them. Per the germline V gene, CDR1 is SGHVS and CDR2 is FNYEAQ. CDR3 sequence reads: CASSLAESGDGYTF. The CDR3 DNA reads as TGTGCCAGCAGCTTAGCGGAATCAGGGGATGGCTACACCTTC.